These 5 T cell receptor beta chains came from one sample sequenced in a study of T cell repertoires in aging, cancer and after chemotherapy. TCR beta rearrangements were amplified from peripheral blood genomic DNA. Multiplex touch-down PCR with TRB-A/B primers amplified rearranged V-D-J TRB sequences. TCRdb recomputed calls from the multiplex PCR reads with MiXCR, one row per CDR3 protein. The data contain about 8,700 distinct CDR3 sequences, approximately 30% of them seen just once; the ten biggest clones take up more than 2.5%. Sample: blood. These receptors all stem from a human donor in good health.

CDR3 coding DNA: TGTGCCAGCTCACCACCGGGGACTAGCGGAAGATACGAGCAGTACTTC. It yields the protein CASSPPGTSGRYEQYF. The J gene is TRBJ2-7, the V gene TRBV18; TRBD2 aligns across 11 bases. From germline, CDR1 is KGHSH and CDR2 LQKENI. Trimming removed 0 bases from V and 4 bases from J; junction bases left unmatched: 5. This CDR3 region has 16 residues.

The J gene is TRBJ2-7, the V gene TRBV20-1, with D hard to call. The germline gives CDR1 DFQATT, CDR2 SNEGSKA (reference sequence). The CDR3 spans 14 residues. The V end was cut by 0 bases, the J end by 5 bases, with 14 bases between. CDR3 coding DNA: TGCAGTGCTAGAGATCCTTGGTGGGATGACGAGCAGTACTTC. It translates to CSARDPWWDDEQYF.

The chain combines TRBV7-2 with TRBJ2-1; 15 nucleotides line up with TRBD2. The CDR3 is 15 residues long. V lost 8 bases, J lost 7 bases, and 6 bases stayed unmatched. Germline CDR1 is SGHTA and CDR2 is FQGNSA. CDR3 DNA sequence: TGTGCCAGCGCATCCGGGACTAGCGGGAGGAATGAGCAGTTCTTC. Protein product: CASASGTSGRNEQFF. Full variable domain (remainder filled in from reference TRBV7-2 and TRBJ2-1): GAGVSQSPSNKVTEKGKDVELRCDPISGHTALYWYRQSLGQGLEFLIYFQGNSAPDKSGLPSDRFSAERTGGSVSTLTIQRTQQEDSAVYLCASASGTSGRNEQFFGPGTRLTVL.

The V and J genes are TRBV28 and TRBJ2-7; 8 nucleotides line up with TRBD2. V shed 10 bases, J shed 2 bases, and the junction held 10 bases outside the gene matches. The CDR3 loop spans 14 amino acids. Germline V gene sequence: CDR1 MDHEN, CDR2 SYDVKM. For the CDR3, the DNA is TGTGCCACTCAGGTGAGCGGGAGTCCCTACGAGCAGTACTTC. Its protein is CATQVSGSPYEQYF.

This rearrangement joins TRBV7-2 to TRBJ1-3; D is unresolved. CDR3 length equals 13 residues. Germline values: CDR1 SGHTA, CDR2 FQGNSA. V lost 0 bases and J 8 bases, leaving 8 bases between the germline ends. This CDR3 is CASSLAVGDTIYF. Written as DNA, the CDR3 is TGTGCCAGCAGCTTAGCAGTCGGGGACACCATATATTTT. Drawing the rest from reference TRBV7-2 and TRBJ1-3, the complete variable domain is GAGVSQSPSNKVTEKGKDVELRCDPISGHTALYWYRQSLGQGLEFLIYFQGNSAPDKSGLPSDRFSAERTGGSVSTLTIQRTQQEDSAVYLCASSLAVGDTIYFGEGSWLTVV.